A single sample is the source of the 23 T cell receptor beta chains below, sequenced in a study of Ad26.COV2.S vaccination and SARS-CoV-2 variants. Treatment defined: some 19 received Ad26.COV2.S at low or high dose, single or two shots; five or six received placebo; per-sample allocation not given. Material that was analyzed had been drawn on day 63 after the first vaccine or placebo injection. Repertoires were generated with immunoSEQ multiplex PCR, while TCRdb's copy carries only in-frame clones and drops some. The sample includes approximately 480,000 clones, approximately 88% seen only once; the top ten take around 13%. The input for sequencing was peripheral blood, taken in a trial of Ad26.COV2.S vaccine versus placebo. Receptors originate from a person aged 18 to 59 who received the Ad26.COV2.S COVID-19 vaccine or a placebo.

The chain combines TRBV10-3 with TRBJ1-2; D gene uncertain. Trimming removed 6 bases at V and 2 bases at J, with 7 bases between. The CDR3 consists of 12 residues. Germline V gives CDR1 ENHRY, CDR2 SYGVKD. CDR3 coding DNA: TGTGCCATCAGGTCAGACAACTATGGCTACACCTTC. Amino acid sequence: CAIRSDNYGYTF.

This chain connects TRBV2 to TRBJ1-1; 8 positions match TRBD1. The CDR3 length is 13 residues. With V trimmed by 6 bases and J by 4 bases, 4 bases remained unmatched. CDR1 is SNHLY and CDR2 is FYNNEI in the germline V gene. The CDR3 sequence: CASRATGGTEAFF. The CDR3 DNA reads TGTGCCAGCAGAGCTACAGGGGGCACTGAAGCTTTCTTT.

In this sample, this clone turned up once. This chain uses TRBV7-3 with TRBJ2-2; tentative D call: TRBD1 (7 bases). This CDR3 comprises 18 residues. Trimming shortened V by 1 base and J by 4 bases, and 19 bases separated the two germline ends. The germline CDR1 and CDR2 sequences are SGHTA and FQGTGA. CDR3 protein: CASSLRGPGGTLTGELFF. For the CDR3, the DNA is TGTGCCAGCAGCTTAAGGGGGCCAGGGGGGACCCTCACCGGGGAGCTGTTTTTT.

This sequence joins TRBV19 and TRBJ2-3, with 7 bases fitting TRBD2. The germline CDR1 and CDR2 sequences are LNHDA and SQIVND (reference sequence). The V gene end was trimmed by 0 bases and the J gene end by 5 bases; junction bases not matched to a gene: 8. The length of the CDR3 is 16 residues. This CDR3 is CASSIDGGSFRDTQYF. Written as DNA, the CDR3 is TGTGCCAGTAGTATAGACGGCGGGAGTTTCAGAGATACGCAGTATTTT.

The rearrangement uses TRBV19 and TRBJ2-5, with D tentatively TRBD2 (5 bases). The germline V gene has CDR1 LNHDA and CDR2 SQIVND (reference sequence). V dropped 5 bases and J dropped 3 bases, with 10 bases sitting between them. The CDR3 length is 13 residues. In DNA, the CDR3 is TGTGCCAGTAGTTGGTCCGGGAAAGAGACCCAGTACTTC. This gives the protein CASSWSGKETQYF.

V usage is TRBV28 and J usage is TRBJ2-7, with TRBD2 matching 8 bases. After removal of 7 bases from V and 5 bases from J, the junction contained 16 bases not matched to a gene. This CDR3 is built from 16 residues. The germline CDR1 and CDR2 sequences are MDHEN and SYDVKM. The CDR3 is CASTDTRSGRPDEQYF. The DNA of the CDR3 is TGTGCCAGCACCGACACCCGAAGCGGGAGACCCGACGAGCAGTACTTC.

The chain joins TRBV5-1 to TRBJ2-7; D gene unclear. V shed 2 bases and J shed 6 bases, with 18 bases lying between them. CDR1 is SGHRS and CDR2 is YFSETQ in the germline V gene. This CDR3 has 15 residues. CDR3 in amino acids: CASSFRMASPSEQYF. CDR3 DNA: TGCGCCAGCAGCTTCCGGATGGCCTCTCCCTCCGAGCAGTACTTC.

V gene TRBV7-2 combines with J gene TRBJ1-5; D uncertain. Germline values: CDR1 SGHTA, CDR2 FQGNSA. V lost 1 base to trimming and J lost 9 bases, with 10 bases between them. The length of the CDR3 is 13 residues. In DNA, the CDR3 is TGTGCCAGCAGCTTAGGGCCCAGGAGGCCCCAGCATTTT. Encoded protein: CASSLGPRRPQHF.

CDR3 loop: CAWRRVRNYGYTF. The CDR3 bases are TGTGCCTGGAGGAGGGTCCGTAACTATGGCTACACCTTC. The gene calls are TRBV30 and TRBJ1-2; D not certain. CDR3 length equals 13 residues. CDR1 and CDR2 (germline): GTSNPN, SVGIG (reference sequence). Trimming left V 3 bases short and J 1 base short, with 9 bases between.

J is TRBJ1-2 and V is TRBV20-1; D is unresolved. The CDR3 sequence is 11 residues long. V lost 6 bases and J lost 4, with 9 bases in between. Germline V CDR1 and CDR2: DFQATT, SNEGSKA (reference sequence). The CDR3 region is CSASLSYGYTF. CDR3 DNA: TGCAGTGCCTCCCTGAGCTATGGCTACACCTTC.

This chain joins TRBV21-1 and TRBJ2-1. TRBV21-1 is assigned pseudogene status. The CDR3 loop spans 13 amino acids. DNA for the CDR3: TGTGCCAGCAGCAACGTAGACCACGGTGAGCAGTTCTTC. This translates into CASSNVDHGEQFF.

The rearrangement joins TRBV6-1 to TRBJ1-2, with D tentatively TRBD1 (5 bases). Trimming removed 1 base from V and 4 bases from J, with 13 bases in between. This CDR3 is built from 15 residues. Per germline, CDR1 MNHNS and CDR2 SASEGT. The CDR3, as DNA: TGTGCCAGCAGTGAAGGGTGGGGGACGGGCTATGGCTACACCTTC. Translating gives CASSEGWGTGYGYTF.

The chain recombines TRBV10-3 with TRBJ1-2, with D possibly being TRBD1 (6 bases). The germline CDR1 and CDR2 sequences are ENHRY and SYGVKD. V was cut by 3 bases and J by 8 bases, with 10 bases left in between. The CDR3 loop spans 12 amino acids. The CDR3 here is CAISDRDTGYTF. The CDR3 bases are TGTGCCATCAGTGACCGGGACACCGGCTACACCTTC.

The gene calls are TRBV20-1 and TRBJ1-2; 8 bases map to TRBD1. The germline V gene encodes CDR1 DFQATT and CDR2 SNEGSKA (reference sequence). Trimming cost V 6 bases and J 8 bases; bases outside gene matches: 5. This CDR3 comprises 11 residues. The CDR3 reads CSAAGQGGYTF. CDR3 sequence (DNA): TGCAGTGCCGCAGGACAGGGCGGCTACACCTTC.

The CDR3: CASSVVASAFEQFF. The CDR3 DNA sequence: TGTGCCAGCAGCGTAGTAGCCTCTGCCTTTGAGCAGTTCTTC. J is TRBJ2-1 and V is TRBV9; D gene unclear. Trimming took off 0 bases at V and 9 bases at J, with 13 bases between the two ends. CDR3 length: 14 residues. Looked up from germline, CDR1 is SGDLS and CDR2 is YYNGEE. The full variable domain, in which reference TRBV9 and TRBJ2-1 provide the parts outside the CDR3, is DSGVTQTPKHLITATGQRVTLRCSPRSGDLSVYWYQQSLDQGLQFLIQYYNGEERAKGNILERFSAQQFPDLHSELNLSSLELGDSALYFCASSVVASAFEQFFGPGTRLTVL.

V is TRBV5-1 and J is TRBJ2-5, with D unresolved. CDR1 is SGHRS and CDR2 is YFSETQ in the germline V gene. The CDR3 extends over 12 amino acids. V dropped 4 bases and J dropped 5 bases, with 9 bases sitting between them. CDR3 nucleotide sequence: TGCGCCAGCAGCCCCGCTAGGGAGACCCAGTACTTC. It yields the protein CASSPARETQYF.

This chain uses TRBV6-6 with TRBJ2-1, with 11 bases identical to TRBD2. This CDR3 spans 18 amino acids. Trimming cost V 5 bases and J 0 bases; bases outside gene matches: 9. Germline CDR1 is MNHNY and CDR2 is SVGAGI (reference sequence). The CDR3 loop reads CASSLKTSGISSYNEQFF. In DNA, the CDR3 is TGTGCCAGCAGTCTCAAGACTAGCGGGATAAGCTCCTACAATGAGCAGTTCTTC.

This chain joins TRBV6-5 and TRBJ2-1, with D possibly matching TRBD2 (7 bases). The germline gives CDR1 MNHEY, CDR2 SVGAGI. This CDR3 has 15 residues. V was pared by 2 bases and J by 10 bases, with 18 bases between. The CDR3 nucleotides are TGTGCCAGCAGTTACGGGCGGGGGCTCCAGGCGGAGCAGTTCTTC. Translated: CASSYGRGLQAEQFF.

This chain uses TRBV5-1 with TRBJ2-1, with no clear D. Trimming shortened V by 2 bases and J by 6 bases, and 9 bases separated the two germline ends. This CDR3 has 13 amino acids. Germline V gene data show CDR1 as SGHRS and CDR2 as YFSETQ. CDR3 loop: CASSFRSLNEQFF. The CDR3, as DNA: TGCGCCAGCAGCTTCCGGTCTCTCAATGAGCAGTTCTTC.

The table lists this clone with a count of one. The V and J genes are TRBV25-1 and TRBJ1-1; a possible D gene is TRBD1 (5 bases). CDR1 MGHDK and CDR2 SYGVNS come from the germline V gene. Deletions cut 0 bases from V and 7 bases from J, with 21 bases between. The length of the CDR3 is 17 residues. CDR3 DNA: TGTGCCAGCAGTGAATATATGAGGGGCCCCTACCGTCTTGAAGCTTTCTTT. It is translated as CASSEYMRGPYRLEAFF.

The chain uses TRBV19 and TRBJ2-7; the match to TRBD1 covers 11 bases. J lost 5 bases, V lost 6 bases, and 3 bases had no gene match. This CDR3 has 13 amino acids. Germline V gene data show CDR1 as LNHDA and CDR2 as SQIVND (reference sequence). The DNA of the CDR3 is TGTGCCAGTAGATCGGACAGGGGGCACGAGCAGTACTTC. This sequence encodes CASRSDRGHEQYF.

A note on this clone: The sample holds other DNA sequences that translate to the same CDR3. The V call is TRBV6-2 or TRBV6-3, the J call TRBJ2-3; 10 positions match TRBD2. CDR3 length equals 15 residues. Per the germline V gene, CDR1 is MNHEY and CDR2 is SVGEGT. V gave up 5 bases and J gave up 2 bases; unmatched junction bases: 4. The CDR3 sequence is CASSRLAGVTDTQYF. Written as DNA, the CDR3 is TGTGCCAGCAGTAGGCTAGCGGGGGTCACAGATACGCAGTATTTT.

The V gene is TRBV30, the J gene TRBJ2-2; D gene unclear. The CDR3 is 12 residues long. Trimming left V 4 bases short and J 8 bases short, with 11 bases between. Germline V lookup: CDR1 GTSNPN, CDR2 SVGIG (reference sequence). The CDR3 DNA reads TGTGCCTGGACCAAAACGATGGGGGAGCTGTTTTTT. It specifies CAWTKTMGELFF.